This record concerns one T cell receptor beta chain sequence. The sample originates from a study of shared clonotypes between healthy human individuals. J lost 2 bases, V lost 1 base, and 5 bases had no gene match. The germline CDR1 and CDR2 sequences are SGHRS and YFSETQ. The CDR3 totals 15 residues. Positive CCR7 selection of CD45RO-negative cells yielded the naive CD8 cells, and terminally differentiated effector memory CD45RA+ cells were excluded. Method: immunoSEQ multiplex PCR; TCRdb's copy keeps in-frame clones and lacks some. The data hold fewer than 1 million clones, with roughly 96% observed a single time.

The sequencing input was naive CD8+ T cells sorted from blood. The chain uses TRBV5-1 and TRBJ2-7, with 8 bases matching TRBD2. This sequence originates from a man between 25 and 39 years old in good health. The CDR3 DNA reads TGCGCCAGCAGCTTGTCAAGCGGGAGTACCTACGAGCAGTACTTC. Translated, it gives CASSLSSGSTYEQYF.